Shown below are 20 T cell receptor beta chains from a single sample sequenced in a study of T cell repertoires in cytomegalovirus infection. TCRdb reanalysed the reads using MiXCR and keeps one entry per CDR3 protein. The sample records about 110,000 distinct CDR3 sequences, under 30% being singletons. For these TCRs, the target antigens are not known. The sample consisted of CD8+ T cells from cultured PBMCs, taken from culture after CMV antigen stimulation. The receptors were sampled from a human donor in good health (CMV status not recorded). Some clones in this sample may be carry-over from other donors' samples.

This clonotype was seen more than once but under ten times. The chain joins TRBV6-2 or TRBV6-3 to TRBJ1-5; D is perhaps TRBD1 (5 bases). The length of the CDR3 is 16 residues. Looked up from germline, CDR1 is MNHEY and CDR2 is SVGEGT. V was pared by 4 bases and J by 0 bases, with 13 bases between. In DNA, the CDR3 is TGTGCCAGCAGTTCCGGGCGGACATATAGCAATCAGCCCCAGCATTTT. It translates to CASSSGRTYSNQPQHF.

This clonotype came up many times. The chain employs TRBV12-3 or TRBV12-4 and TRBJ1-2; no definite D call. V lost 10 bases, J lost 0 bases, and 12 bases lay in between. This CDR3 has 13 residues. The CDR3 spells CATRRNPNYGYTF. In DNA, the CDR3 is TGTGCCACCCGGCGGAACCCTAACTATGGCTACACCTTC.

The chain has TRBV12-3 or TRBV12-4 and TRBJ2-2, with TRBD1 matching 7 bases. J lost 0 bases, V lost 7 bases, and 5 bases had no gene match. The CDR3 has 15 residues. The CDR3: CASIRGQSNTGELFF. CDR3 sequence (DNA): TGTGCCAGCATCCGGGGACAGTCGAACACCGGGGAGCTGTTTTTT.

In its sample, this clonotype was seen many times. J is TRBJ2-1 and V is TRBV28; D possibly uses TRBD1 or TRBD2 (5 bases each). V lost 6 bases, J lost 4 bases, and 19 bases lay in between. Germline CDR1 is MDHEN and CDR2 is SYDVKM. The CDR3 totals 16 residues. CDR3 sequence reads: CASSLRRGPPYNEQFF. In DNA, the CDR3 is TGTGCCAGCAGCCTTAGACGGGGCCCCCCTTACAATGAGCAGTTCTTC.

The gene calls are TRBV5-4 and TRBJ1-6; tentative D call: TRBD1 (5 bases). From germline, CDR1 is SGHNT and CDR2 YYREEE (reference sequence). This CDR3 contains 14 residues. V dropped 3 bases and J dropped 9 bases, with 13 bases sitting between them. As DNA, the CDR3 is TGTGCCAGCAGCTCGGGGGGGGAGCTTTCACCCCTCCACTTT. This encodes CASSSGGELSPLHF.

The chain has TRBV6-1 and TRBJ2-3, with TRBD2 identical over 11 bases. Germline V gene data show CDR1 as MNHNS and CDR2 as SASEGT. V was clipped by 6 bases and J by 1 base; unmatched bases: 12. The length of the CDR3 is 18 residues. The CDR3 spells CASSAHPLLAGGTDTQYF. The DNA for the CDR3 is TGTGCCAGCAGCGCCCACCCGTTACTAGCGGGGGGCACAGATACGCAGTATTTT.

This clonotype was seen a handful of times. The chain's CDR3 is CSVDLRDYGYTF. In DNA, the CDR3 is TGCAGCGTTGATCTGAGGGACTATGGCTACACCTTC. The chain is built from TRBV29-1 and TRBJ1-2; D unclear. Trimming left V 3 bases short and J 3 bases short, with 8 bases between. The CDR3 loop spans 12 amino acids. Germline-derived CDR1 and CDR2 are SQVTM and ANQGSEA.

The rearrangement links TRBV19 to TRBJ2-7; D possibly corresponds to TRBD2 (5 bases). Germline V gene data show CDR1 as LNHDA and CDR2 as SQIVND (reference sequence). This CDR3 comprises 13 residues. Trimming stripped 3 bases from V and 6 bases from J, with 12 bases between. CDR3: CASSILGVPEQYF. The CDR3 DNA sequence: TGTGCCAGTAGTATCTTGGGAGTCCCCGAGCAGTACTTC.

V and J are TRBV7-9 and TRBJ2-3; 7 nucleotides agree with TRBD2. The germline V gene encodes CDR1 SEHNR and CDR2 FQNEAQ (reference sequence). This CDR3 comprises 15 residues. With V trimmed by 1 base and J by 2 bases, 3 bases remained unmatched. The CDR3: CASSLVAGDTDTQYF. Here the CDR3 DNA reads TGTGCCAGCAGCTTAGTGGCGGGGGACACAGATACGCAGTATTTT.

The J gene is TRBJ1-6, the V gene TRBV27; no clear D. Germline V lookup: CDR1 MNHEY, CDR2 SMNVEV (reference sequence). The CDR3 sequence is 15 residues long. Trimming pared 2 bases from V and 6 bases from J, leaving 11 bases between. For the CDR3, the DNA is TGTGCCAGCAGTTTAGGTGGCAACTCTAATTCACCCCTCCACTTT. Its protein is CASSLGGNSNSPLHF.

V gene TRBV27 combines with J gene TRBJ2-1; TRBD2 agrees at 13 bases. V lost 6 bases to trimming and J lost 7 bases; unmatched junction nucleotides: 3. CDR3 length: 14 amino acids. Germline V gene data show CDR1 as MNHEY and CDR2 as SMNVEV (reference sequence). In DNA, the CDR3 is TGTGCCAGCAGGACTAGCGGGGGGCGGAATGAGCAGTTCTTC. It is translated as CASRTSGGRNEQFF.

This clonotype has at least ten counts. CDR3 sequence reads: CASSFASGGGDEQFF. The CDR3 DNA is TGTGCCAGCAGCTTCGCTAGCGGGGGAGGCGATGAGCAGTTCTTC. The chain combines TRBV7-2 with TRBJ2-1; 10 bases match TRBD2. The CDR3 has 15 residues. Germline loops: CDR1 SGHTA, CDR2 FQGNSA. J gave up 8 bases and V 3 bases, and 7 bases lay outside the gene matches.

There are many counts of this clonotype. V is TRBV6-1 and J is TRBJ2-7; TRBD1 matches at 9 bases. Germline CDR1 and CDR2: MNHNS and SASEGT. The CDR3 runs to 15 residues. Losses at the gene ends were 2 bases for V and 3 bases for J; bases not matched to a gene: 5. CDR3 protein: CASSEIQGAFYEQYF. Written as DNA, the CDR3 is TGTGCCAGCAGTGAAATACAGGGGGCATTCTACGAGCAGTACTTC.

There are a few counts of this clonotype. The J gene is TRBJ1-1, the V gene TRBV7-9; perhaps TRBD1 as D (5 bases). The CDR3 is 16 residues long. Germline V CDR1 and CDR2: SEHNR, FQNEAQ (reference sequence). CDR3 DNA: TGTGCGTGCAATAAATGGGAACAGGTACTGAACACTGAAGCTTTCTTT. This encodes CACNKWEQVLNTEAFF.

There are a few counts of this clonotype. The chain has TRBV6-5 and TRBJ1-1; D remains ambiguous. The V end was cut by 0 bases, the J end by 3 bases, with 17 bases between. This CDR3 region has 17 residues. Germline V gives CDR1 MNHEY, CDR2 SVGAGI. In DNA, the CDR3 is TGTGCCAGCAGTTACTCGGTTGCCGGGGAGTACGACACTGAAGCTTTCTTT. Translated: CASSYSVAGEYDTEAFF.

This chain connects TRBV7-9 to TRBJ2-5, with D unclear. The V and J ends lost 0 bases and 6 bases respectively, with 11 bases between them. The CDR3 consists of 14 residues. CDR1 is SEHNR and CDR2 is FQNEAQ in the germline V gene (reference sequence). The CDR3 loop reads CASSLALGGQTQYF. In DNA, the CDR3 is TGTGCCAGCAGCTTAGCCTTAGGCGGCCAGACCCAGTACTTC.

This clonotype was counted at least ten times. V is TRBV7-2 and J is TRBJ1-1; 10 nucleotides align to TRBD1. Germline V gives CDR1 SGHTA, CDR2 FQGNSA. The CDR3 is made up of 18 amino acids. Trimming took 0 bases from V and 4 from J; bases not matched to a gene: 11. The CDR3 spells CASSLAFPGQGWGTEAFF. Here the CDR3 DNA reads TGTGCCAGCAGCTTAGCGTTCCCGGGACAGGGGTGGGGCACTGAAGCTTTCTTT.

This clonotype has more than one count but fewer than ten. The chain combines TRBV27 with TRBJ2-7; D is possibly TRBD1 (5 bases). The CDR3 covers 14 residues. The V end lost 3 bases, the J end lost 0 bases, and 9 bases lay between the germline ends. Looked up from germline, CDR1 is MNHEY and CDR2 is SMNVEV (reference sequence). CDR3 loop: CASSFTGFSYEQYF. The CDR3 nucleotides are TGTGCCAGCAGTTTTACAGGATTCTCCTACGAGCAGTACTTC.

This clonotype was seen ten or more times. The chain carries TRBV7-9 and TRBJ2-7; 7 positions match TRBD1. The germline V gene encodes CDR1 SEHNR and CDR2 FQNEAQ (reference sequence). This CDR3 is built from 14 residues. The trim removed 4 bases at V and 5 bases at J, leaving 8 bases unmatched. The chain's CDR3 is CASSSRQGIDEQYF. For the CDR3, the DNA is TGTGCCAGCAGCTCCAGACAGGGTATCGACGAGCAGTACTTC.

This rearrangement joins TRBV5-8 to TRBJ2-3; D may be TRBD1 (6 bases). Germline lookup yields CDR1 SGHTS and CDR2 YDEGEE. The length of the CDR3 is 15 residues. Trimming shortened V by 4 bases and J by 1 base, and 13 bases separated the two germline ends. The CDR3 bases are TGTGCCAGCAGCGCCACGCCAGGGGGCACAGATACGCAGTATTTT. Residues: CASSATPGGTDTQYF.